A selection of T cell receptor beta chains follows, all from one sample in a study of cytomegalovirus exposure and HLA in healthy donors. Sequencing used immunoSEQ multiplex PCR; TCRdb keeps in-frame clones, though not all of them. The data show about 150,000 clones, with approximately 79% seen just once and roughly 0.7% held by the top ten. The material sequenced was PBMCs. These receptors came from a male donor in good health and CMV-seronegative. The CDR3 runs from the conserved cysteine through the conserved F or W. A D gene is named only where the DNA matches it firmly. A clone size is listed for some rows: how often the clone was seen (once, few, many), or a class if it is expanded.

clone size	V gene	D gene	J gene	CDR3 DNA	CDR3 protein
-	TRBV18	TRBD2	TRBJ2-7	TGTGCCAGCTCACCGACTAGCGGGAGTGTCTACGAGCAGTACTTC	CASSPTSGSVYEQYF
-	TRBV19	TRBD2	TRBJ2-7	TGTGCCAGTAGTATTGGGTGGGGTCTAGCGGGAGCCCCCTACGAGCAGTACTTC	CASSIGWGLAGAPYEQYF
-	TRBV5-4	TRBD2	TRBJ2-1	TGTGCCAGCAGCTCTAGCGGGGGGAACTACAATGAGCAGTTCTTC	CASSSSGGNYNEQFF
-	TRBV12-5	-	TRBJ2-5	TGTGCTAGTGGTTTGGGACTAGAAAAAGAGACCCAGTACTTC	CASGLGLEKETQYF
-	TRBV11-2	TRBD2	TRBJ2-7	TGTGCCAGCAGCTTAGGGGTAGCGGGGGCCTACGAGCAGTACTTC	CASSLGVAGAYEQYF
few	TRBV30	-	TRBJ2-7	TGTGCCTGGAGTGCGGGGGTTTCCTACGAGCAGTACTTC	CAWSAGVSYEQYF
few	TRBV4-3	-	TRBJ2-1	TGCGCCAGCAGCCAAAAAGACGCGGGCAATGAGCAGTTCTTC	CASSQKDAGNEQFF
few	TRBV5-1	TRBD1	TRBJ2-1	TGCGCCAGCAGCCGGGACAGGGGGCACAATGAGCAGTTCTTC	CASSRDRGHNEQFF
once	TRBV10-3	TRBD1	TRBJ2-5	TGTGCCATCAGTGACCCGGGACAGGGACGAGAGACCCAGTACTTC	CAISDPGQGRETQYF
-	TRBV27	TRBD1	TRBJ2-7	TGTGCCAGCAGCCTTGCCGGGACAGGGCCCTACGAGCAGTACTTC	CASSLAGTGPYEQYF
-	TRBV4-1	TRBD1	TRBJ1-4	TGCGCCAGCAGCCAAGATTCCAGGACAGGGGCAACTAATGAAAAACTGTTTTTT	CASSQDSRTGATNEKLFF
few	TRBV28	TRBD1	TRBJ1-2	TGTGCCAGCAGTTTACCGGGACAGTCAGGCGGCTACACCTTC	CASSLPGQSGGYTF
-	TRBV11-3	-	TRBJ2-7	TGTGCCAGCAGCCGCAGGGGTGTCTCCTACGAGCAGTACTTC	CASSRRGVSYEQYF
-	TRBV6-6	-	TRBJ1-1	TGTGCCAGCAGTCTTCGACAGAGGTCGTCCACTGAAGCTTTCTTT	CASSLRQRSSTEAFF
-	TRBV7-3	-	TRBJ1-5	TGTGCCAGCAGCTTAAGACAGAGCGGGGATCAGCCCCAGCATTTT	CASSLRQSGDQPQHF
few	TRBV29-1	TRBD1	TRBJ1-2	TGCAGCGTCGCGAGGGGACAGGGGGATGGCTACACCTTC	CSVARGQGDGYTF
-	TRBV6-1	TRBD1	TRBJ1-2	TGTGCCAGCAGTGTGGACAGGGGGCGGAATGGCTACACCTTC	CASSVDRGRNGYTF
-	TRBV4-3	-	TRBJ2-1	TGCGCCAGCAGCCAAGATTATACGCGGGGTCGGATGGAGCAGTTCTTC	CASSQDYTRGRMEQFF
-	TRBV5-6	TRBD1	TRBJ2-5	TGTGCCAGCAGCTTGGTGCAGGGGGCAGGGGAGACCCAGTACTTC	CASSLVQGAGETQYF
-	TRBV6-6	TRBD2	TRBJ2-1	TGTGCCAGCAGAAGTTCGGGGGGAGTGCACAATGAGCAGTTCTTC	CASRSSGGVHNEQFF
-	TRBV4-1	-	TRBJ2-3	TGCGCCAGCAGCCAGCAGGCCCATACGCAGTATTTT	CASSQQAHTQYF
-	TRBV5-1	-	TRBJ1-5	TGCGCCAGCAGCTTGAGCGGGCCGAATCAGCCCCAGCATTTT	CASSLSGPNQPQHF
-	TRBV27	-	TRBJ2-1	TGTGCCAGCAGTTTCGTAAATGAGCAGTTCTTC	CASSFVNEQFF
-	TRBV6-5	-	TRBJ1-2	TGTGCCAGCAGTGACCAGGGGCACTATGGCTACACCTTC	CASSDQGHYGYTF
-	TRBV19	TRBD1	TRBJ1-5	TGTGCCAGTAGCAGGGGGCTAAATAGCAATCAGCCCCAGCATTTT	CASSRGLNSNQPQHF
-	TRBV29-1	TRBD2	TRBJ2-5	TGCAGCGTTGAAGATCTTCGGGATAGCGGGAAGGAAGAGACCCAGTACTTC	CSVEDLRDSGKEETQYF
-	TRBV10-1	TRBD1	TRBJ1-6	TGCGCCAGCAAACGGTCACAGGGGAATTCACCCCTCCACTTT	CASKRSQGNSPLHF
-	TRBV4-3	TRBD2	TRBJ2-1	TGCGCCAGCAGCCAAGGGACTAGCGGGGCCTCCTACAATGAGCAGTTCTTC	CASSQGTSGASYNEQFF
-	TRBV2	-	TRBJ1-6	TGTGCCAGCAGGAAACAGGGTTCCTCCTATAATTCACCCCTCCACTTT	CASRKQGSSYNSPLHF
few	TRBV11-3	TRBD2	TRBJ2-1	TGTGCCAGCAGCGCACGAACTAGCGGGAGTTTTTCCTACAATGAGCAGTTCTTC	CASSARTSGSFSYNEQFF
-	TRBV5-5	-	TRBJ2-7	TGTGCCAGCAGCTCGGGCGGGACCGCCTCCTACGAGCAGTACTTC	CASSSGGTASYEQYF
-	TRBV14	-	TRBJ1-1	TGTGCCAGCAGCCACCCGGGCGGGGTCACGGGCACTGAAGCTTTCTTT	CASSHPGGVTGTEAFF
-	TRBV13	TRBD2	TRBJ2-7	TGTGCCAGCAGCTCCCGACTAGCGGAGAGGTTCTACGAGCAGTACTTC	CASSSRLAERFYEQYF
-	TRBV14	-	TRBJ1-1	TGTGCCAGCAGCCAACAGGACACCACAGAAGCTTTCTTT	CASSQQDTTEAFF
few	TRBV5-4	-	TRBJ1-2	TGTGCCAGCAGCTCGATGACAGCTGTCAACTATGGCTACACCTTC	CASSSMTAVNYGYTF